Following are 9 T cell receptor beta chains from one sample sequenced in a study of blood T cell repertoires in COVID-19 (dated by TCRdb to 2019 to 2021). The receptor library was made with the immunoSEQ multiplex PCR assay. This is the immuneACCESS table as TCRdb keeps it, with only in-frame sequences that have V and J called. A part of the clones is gone; compared with another copy, unresolved V genes explain less than half, and the rest is unexplained. Here the sample has 100,000 or so clones; over 80% occur a single time. The ten largest make up roughly 5.6% of the sample. The specimen sequenced was peripheral blood. The source of these receptors is a man over 45 with active COVID-19.

For the CDR3, the DNA is TGTGCCAGCAGCGTAGGTACAGGGACGGAAGCTTTCTTT. Amino acids: CASSVGTGTEAFF. The chain uses TRBV9 and TRBJ1-1; TRBD1 might be the D (6 bases). CDR1 is SGDLS and CDR2 is YYNGEE in the germline V gene. The CDR3 covers 13 residues. The germline V and J ends were trimmed by 0 bases and 8 bases, with 11 bases remaining between them.

This chain uses TRBV5-1 with TRBJ2-1; D uncertain. From germline, CDR1 is SGHRS and CDR2 YFSETQ. Trimming took 4 bases from V and 5 from J, leaving 13 bases between them. The CDR3 has 14 residues. CDR3 residues: CASSPQTVNNEQFF. The CDR3 bases are TGCGCCAGCAGCCCCCAAACAGTTAACAATGAGCAGTTCTTC.

The chain employs TRBV30 and TRBJ1-2, with D possibly matching TRBD1 (5 bases). The germline V gene encodes CDR1 GTSNPN and CDR2 SVGIG (reference sequence). V was pared by 4 bases and J by 4 bases, with 13 bases between. This CDR3 spans 13 amino acids. Here the CDR3 DNA reads TGTGCCTGGACACCAGACAGATTCTATGGCTACACCTTC. Amino acid sequence: CAWTPDRFYGYTF.

The genes are TRBV6-2 or TRBV6-3 and TRBJ2-3; unclear D gene. Germline V gene lookup returns CDR1 MNHEY and CDR2 SVGEGT. The CDR3 length is 11 residues. With 4 bases removed from V and 6 bases from J, the gap between germline ends came to 5 bases. The CDR3 nucleotides read TGTGCCAGCAGTTGGCTCGATACGCAGTATTTT. This gives the protein CASSWLDTQYF.

The chain employs TRBV9 and TRBJ1-2, with TRBD1 identical over 10 bases. V lost 3 bases, J lost 3 bases, and 2 bases stayed unmatched. CDR3 size: 14 residues. The germline CDR1 and CDR2 sequences are SGDLS and YYNGEE. The CDR3, as DNA: TGTGCCAGCAGCGGGGACAGGGGCGACTATGGCTACACCTTC. It yields the protein CASSGDRGDYGYTF.

V is TRBV19 and J is TRBJ2-5; 7 nucleotides match TRBD1. The CDR3 contains 13 residues. Germline CDR1 LNHDA, CDR2 SQIVND (reference sequence). J was trimmed by 1 base and V by 6 bases; bases with no gene match: 2. In DNA, the CDR3 is TGTGCCAGTAGGAGGGACAGCCAAGAGACCCAGTACTTC. Translation gives CASRRDSQETQYF.

The rearrangement links TRBV10-3 to TRBJ2-7; D may be TRBD1 (6 bases). With 11 bases removed from V and 3 bases from J, the gap between germline ends came to 23 bases. Germline V gives CDR1 ENHRY, CDR2 SYGVKD. This CDR3 comprises 15 residues. CDR3 sequence (DNA): TGTGCCTCTAGTGGTGGGGGCCCGAGCCTCTACGAGCAGTACTTC. Its translation: CASSGGGPSLYEQYF.

This chain joins TRBV18 and TRBJ2-7; 8 nucleotides align to TRBD1. The V segment lost 6 bases and the J segment 5 bases; nucleotides outside the gene matches: 12. The CDR3 is made up of 15 amino acids. Per the germline V gene, CDR1 is KGHSH and CDR2 is LQKENI. CDR3: CASSRDVTGANEQYF. The DNA of the CDR3 is TGTGCCAGCTCGAGGGACGTGACAGGGGCTAACGAGCAGTACTTC.

The rearrangement joins TRBV5-1 to TRBJ1-1, with a possible D match to TRBD1 (5 bases). The CDR3 extends over 13 amino acids. Between the trimmed V and J ends, which lost 6 bases and 6 bases, there was a span of 15 bases. Germline loops: CDR1 SGHRS, CDR2 YFSETQ. In DNA, the CDR3 is TGCGCCAGCAAGGGGTCGATAGGGGCTGAAGCTTTCTTT. This gives the protein CASKGSIGAEAFF.